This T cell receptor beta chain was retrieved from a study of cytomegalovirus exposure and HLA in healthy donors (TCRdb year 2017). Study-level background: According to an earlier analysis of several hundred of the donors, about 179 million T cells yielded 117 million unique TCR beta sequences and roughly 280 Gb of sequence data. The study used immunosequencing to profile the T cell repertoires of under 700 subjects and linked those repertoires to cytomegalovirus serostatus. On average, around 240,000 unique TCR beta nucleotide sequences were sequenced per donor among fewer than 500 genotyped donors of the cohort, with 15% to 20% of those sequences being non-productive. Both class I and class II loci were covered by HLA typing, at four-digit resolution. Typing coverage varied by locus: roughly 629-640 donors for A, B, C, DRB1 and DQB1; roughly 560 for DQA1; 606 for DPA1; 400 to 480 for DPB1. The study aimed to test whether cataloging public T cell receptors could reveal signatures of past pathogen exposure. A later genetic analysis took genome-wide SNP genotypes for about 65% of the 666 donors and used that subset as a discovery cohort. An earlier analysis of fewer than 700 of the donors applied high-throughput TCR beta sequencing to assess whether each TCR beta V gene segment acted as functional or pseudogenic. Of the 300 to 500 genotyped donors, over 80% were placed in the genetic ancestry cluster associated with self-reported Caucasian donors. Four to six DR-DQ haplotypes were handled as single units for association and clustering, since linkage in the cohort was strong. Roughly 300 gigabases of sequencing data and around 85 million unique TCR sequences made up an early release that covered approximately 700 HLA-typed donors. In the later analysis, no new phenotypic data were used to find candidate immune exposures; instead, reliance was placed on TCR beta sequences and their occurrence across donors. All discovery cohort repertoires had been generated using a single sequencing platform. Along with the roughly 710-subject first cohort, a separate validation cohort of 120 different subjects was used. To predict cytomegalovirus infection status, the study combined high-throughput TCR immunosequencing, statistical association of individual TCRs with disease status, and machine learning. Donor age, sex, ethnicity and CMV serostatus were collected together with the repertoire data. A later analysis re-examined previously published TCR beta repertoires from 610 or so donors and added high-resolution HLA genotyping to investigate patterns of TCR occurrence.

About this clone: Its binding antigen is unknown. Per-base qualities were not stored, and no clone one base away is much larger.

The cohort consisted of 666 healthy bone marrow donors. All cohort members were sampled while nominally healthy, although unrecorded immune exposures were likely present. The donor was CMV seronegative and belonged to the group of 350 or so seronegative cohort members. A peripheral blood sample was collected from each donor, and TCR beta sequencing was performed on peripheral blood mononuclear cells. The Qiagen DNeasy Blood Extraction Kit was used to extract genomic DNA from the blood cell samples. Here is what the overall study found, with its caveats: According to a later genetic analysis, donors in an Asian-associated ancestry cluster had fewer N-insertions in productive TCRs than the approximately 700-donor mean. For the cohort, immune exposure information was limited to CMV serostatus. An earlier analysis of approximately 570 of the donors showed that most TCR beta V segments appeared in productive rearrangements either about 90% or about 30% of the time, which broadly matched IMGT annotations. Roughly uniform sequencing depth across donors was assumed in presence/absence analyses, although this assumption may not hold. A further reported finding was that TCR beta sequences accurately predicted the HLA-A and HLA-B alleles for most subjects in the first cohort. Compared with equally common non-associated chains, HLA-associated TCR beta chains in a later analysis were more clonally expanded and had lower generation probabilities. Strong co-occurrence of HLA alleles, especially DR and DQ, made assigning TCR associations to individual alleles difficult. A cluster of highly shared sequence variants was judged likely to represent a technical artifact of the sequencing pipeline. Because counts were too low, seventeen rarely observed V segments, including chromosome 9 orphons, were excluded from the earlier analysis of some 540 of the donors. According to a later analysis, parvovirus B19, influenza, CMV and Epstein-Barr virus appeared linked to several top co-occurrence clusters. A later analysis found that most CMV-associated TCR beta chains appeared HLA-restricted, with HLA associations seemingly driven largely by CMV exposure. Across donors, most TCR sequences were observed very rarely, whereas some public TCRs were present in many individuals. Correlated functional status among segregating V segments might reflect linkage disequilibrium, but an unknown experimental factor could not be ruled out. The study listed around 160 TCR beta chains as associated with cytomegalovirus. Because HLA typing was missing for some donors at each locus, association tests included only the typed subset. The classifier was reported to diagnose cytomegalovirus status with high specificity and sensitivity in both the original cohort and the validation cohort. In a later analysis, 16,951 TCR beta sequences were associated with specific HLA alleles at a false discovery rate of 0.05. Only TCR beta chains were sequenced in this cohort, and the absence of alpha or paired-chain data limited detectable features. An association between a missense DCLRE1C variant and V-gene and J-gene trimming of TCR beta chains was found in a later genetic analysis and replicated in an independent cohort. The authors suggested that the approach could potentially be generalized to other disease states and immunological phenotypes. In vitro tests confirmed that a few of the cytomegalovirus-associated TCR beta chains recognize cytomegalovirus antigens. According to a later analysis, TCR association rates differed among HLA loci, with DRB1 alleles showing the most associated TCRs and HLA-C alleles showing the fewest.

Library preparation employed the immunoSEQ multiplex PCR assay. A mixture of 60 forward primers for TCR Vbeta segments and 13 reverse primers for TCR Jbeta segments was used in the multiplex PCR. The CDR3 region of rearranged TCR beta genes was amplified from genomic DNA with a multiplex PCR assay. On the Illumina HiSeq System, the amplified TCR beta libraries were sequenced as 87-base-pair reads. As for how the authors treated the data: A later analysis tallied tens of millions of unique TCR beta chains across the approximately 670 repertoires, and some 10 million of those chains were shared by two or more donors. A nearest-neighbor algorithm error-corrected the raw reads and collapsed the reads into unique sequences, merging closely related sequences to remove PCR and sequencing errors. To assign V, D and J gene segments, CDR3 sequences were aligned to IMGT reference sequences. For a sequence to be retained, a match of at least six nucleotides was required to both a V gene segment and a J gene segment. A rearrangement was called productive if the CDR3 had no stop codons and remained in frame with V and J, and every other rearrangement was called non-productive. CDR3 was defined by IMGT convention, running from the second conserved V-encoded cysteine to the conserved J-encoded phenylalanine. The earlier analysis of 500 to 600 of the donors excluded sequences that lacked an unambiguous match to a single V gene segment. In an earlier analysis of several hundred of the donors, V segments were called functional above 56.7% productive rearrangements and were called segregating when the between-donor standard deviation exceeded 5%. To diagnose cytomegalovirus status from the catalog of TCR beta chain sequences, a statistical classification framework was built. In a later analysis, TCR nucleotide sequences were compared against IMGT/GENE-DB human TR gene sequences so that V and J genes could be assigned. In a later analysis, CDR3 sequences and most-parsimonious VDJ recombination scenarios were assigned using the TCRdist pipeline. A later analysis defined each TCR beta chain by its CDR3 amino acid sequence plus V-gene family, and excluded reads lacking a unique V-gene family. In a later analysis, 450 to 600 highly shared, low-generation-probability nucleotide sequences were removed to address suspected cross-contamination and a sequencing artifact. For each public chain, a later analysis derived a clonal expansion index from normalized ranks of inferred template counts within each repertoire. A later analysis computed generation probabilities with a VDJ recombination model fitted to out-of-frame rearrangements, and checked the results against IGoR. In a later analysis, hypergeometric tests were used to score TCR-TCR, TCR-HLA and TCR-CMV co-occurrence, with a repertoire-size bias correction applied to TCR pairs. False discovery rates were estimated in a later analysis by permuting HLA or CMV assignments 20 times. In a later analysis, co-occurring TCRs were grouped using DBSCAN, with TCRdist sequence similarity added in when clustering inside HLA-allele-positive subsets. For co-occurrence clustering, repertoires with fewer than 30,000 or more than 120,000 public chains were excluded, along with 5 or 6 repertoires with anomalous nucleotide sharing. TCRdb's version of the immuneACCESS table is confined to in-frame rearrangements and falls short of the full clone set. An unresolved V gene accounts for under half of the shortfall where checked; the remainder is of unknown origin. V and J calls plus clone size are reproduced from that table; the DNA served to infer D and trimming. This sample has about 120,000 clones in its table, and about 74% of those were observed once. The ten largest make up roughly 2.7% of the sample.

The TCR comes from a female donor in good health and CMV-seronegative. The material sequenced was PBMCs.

The DNA is TGTGCCAGCAGTCAGCCGACAGGGGGACTGGAAGAGACCCAGTACTTC. Its translation reads: CASSQPTGGLEETQYF. The sequence links TRBV7-9 to TRBJ2-5; 9 of the junction bases match TRBD1. The germline V and J ends show losses of 6 bases and 3 bases respectively, and no gene match explains 11 bases of the junction. Taken from the germline V gene (reference sequence), the CDR1 and CDR2 loops are SEHNR and FQNEAQ. The CDR3 goes from the cysteine to the phenylalanine over 16 residues. Solely the CDR3 DNA is kept, with 48 bases framed from the first base.